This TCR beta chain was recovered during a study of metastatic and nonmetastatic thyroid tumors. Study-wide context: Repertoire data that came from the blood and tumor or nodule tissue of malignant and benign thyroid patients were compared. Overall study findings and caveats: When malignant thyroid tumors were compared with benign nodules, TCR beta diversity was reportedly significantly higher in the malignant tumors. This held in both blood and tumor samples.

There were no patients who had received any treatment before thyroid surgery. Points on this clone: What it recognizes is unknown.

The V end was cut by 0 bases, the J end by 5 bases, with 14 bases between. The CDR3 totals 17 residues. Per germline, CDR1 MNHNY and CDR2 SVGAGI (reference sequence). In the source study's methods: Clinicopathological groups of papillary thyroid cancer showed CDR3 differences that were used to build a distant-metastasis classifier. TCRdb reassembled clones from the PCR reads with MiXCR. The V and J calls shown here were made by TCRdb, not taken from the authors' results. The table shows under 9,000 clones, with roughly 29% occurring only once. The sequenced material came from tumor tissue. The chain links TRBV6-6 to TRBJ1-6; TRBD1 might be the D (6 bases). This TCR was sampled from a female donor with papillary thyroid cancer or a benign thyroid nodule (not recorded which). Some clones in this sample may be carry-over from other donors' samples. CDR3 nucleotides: TGTGCCAGCAGTTACTCGAGAGGGGGGGCAGATAATTCACCCCTCCACTTT. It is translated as CASSYSRGGADNSPLHF.